Below, 10 T cell receptor beta chains from the same sample are listed, as sequenced in a study of blood T cell repertoires in COVID-19. Profiling relied on immunoSEQ multiplex PCR, and the TCRdb table lists in-frame clones only, not all of them. The repertoire holds 200,000 to 250,000 clones, around 89% seen once, with approximately 2.4% in the top ten. The sequenced material came from peripheral blood. These receptors all stem from a man aged 25-45 years with COVID-19, enrolled during active disease.

V and J are TRBV7-3 and TRBJ1-1; 8 bases line up with TRBD1. Germline assignment: CDR1 SGHTA and CDR2 FQGTGA. This CDR3 has 15 amino acids. Trimming removed 2 bases from V and 1 base from J; junction bases left unmatched: 3. The chain's CDR3 is CASSLGDRTNTEAFF. Here the CDR3 DNA reads TGTGCCAGCAGCTTAGGGGACAGGACGAACACTGAAGCTTTCTTT.

The CDR3 here is CSASRQGNTEAFF. In nucleotides, the CDR3 is TGCAGTGCTAGTCGGCAGGGTAACACTGAAGCTTTCTTT. The chain joins TRBV20-1 to TRBJ1-1; D possibly corresponds to TRBD1 (5 bases). This CDR3 spans 13 amino acids. With 3 bases removed from V and 2 bases from J, the gap between germline ends came to 10 bases. Germline V gene data show CDR1 as DFQATT and CDR2 as SNEGSKA (reference sequence).

The genes are TRBV11-3 and TRBJ2-1; 14 bases map to TRBD2. J gave up 6 bases and V 4 bases, and 2 bases lay outside the gene matches. The germline CDR1 and CDR2 sequences are SGHNT and YENEEA. CDR3 length: 15 amino acids. Written as DNA, the CDR3 is TGTGCCAGCAGCTACGGGACTAGCGGGAGCAATGAGCAGTTCTTC. Translation: CASSYGTSGSNEQFF. Filled out from reference TRBV11-3 and TRBJ2-1, the complete variable domain reads EAGVVQSPRYKIIEKKQPVAFWCNPISGHNTLYWYLQNLGQGPELLIRYENEEAVDDSQLPKDRFSAERLKGVDSTLKIQPAELGDSAVYLCASSYGTSGSNEQFFGPGTRLTVL.

V and J are TRBV12-3 or TRBV12-4 and TRBJ1-5, with 7 positions matching TRBD1. V lost 6 bases and J lost 1; bases outside the gene matches: 0. The CDR3 length is 13 residues. This CDR3 is CASRQGSNQPQHF. The CDR3 DNA reads as TGTGCCAGCAGACAGGGGAGCAATCAGCCCCAGCATTTT.

This clone has a handful of counts. The J gene is TRBJ1-1, the V gene TRBV5-1; D remains ambiguous. The CDR3 runs 14 residues. V was shortened by 0 bases and J by 4 bases, with 10 bases between the two germline ends. The germline V gene encodes CDR1 SGHRS and CDR2 YFSETQ. The CDR3 spells CASSLEEAVTEAFF. The CDR3 DNA is TGCGCCAGCAGCTTGGAAGAGGCGGTCACTGAAGCTTTCTTT.

This chain links TRBV6-2 or TRBV6-3 with TRBJ1-2; tentative D call: TRBD1 (6 bases). V was cut by 0 bases and J by 5 bases, with 16 bases left in between. The length of the CDR3 is 16 residues. Germline CDR1 MNHEY, CDR2 SVGEGT. The CDR3 DNA sequence: TGTGCCAGCAGTTACTCCTCCTTCAGGGGAGAGTATGGCTACACCTTC. Translation: CASSYSSFRGEYGYTF.

The chain employs TRBV4-3 and TRBJ2-1; a weak D match, TRBD2 (7 bases). The germline V gene encodes CDR1 LGHNA and CDR2 YSLEER. The V gene lost 0 bases and the J gene lost 4 bases, with 13 bases spanning the gap. The CDR3 is 16 amino acids. The CDR3 loop is CASSQEGGRTYNEQFF. The DNA of the CDR3 is TGCGCCAGCAGCCAAGAGGGGGGGCGTACATACAATGAGCAGTTCTTC.

Here the CDR3 reads CSVYIGGKGPIWGYTF. In DNA, the CDR3 is TGCAGCGTTTACATCGGAGGGAAAGGGCCTATATGGGGCTACACCTTC. The chain carries TRBV29-1 and TRBJ1-2; D unresolved. V was cut by 5 bases and J by 8 bases, with 27 bases left in between. The CDR3 totals 16 residues. Germline V gene data show CDR1 as SQVTM and CDR2 as ANQGSEA.

The genes are TRBV19 and TRBJ2-3; tentative D call: TRBD2 (7 bases). This CDR3 spans 15 amino acids. Trimming cost V 5 bases and J 1 base, with 13 bases left between them. Germline-derived CDR1 and CDR2 are LNHDA and SQIVND (reference sequence). The CDR3 region has the DNA TGTGCCAGTAGTCTGGGGGGGCGCGGCACAGATACGCAGTATTTT. As protein: CASSLGGRGTDTQYF.

This clone was picked up a small number of times. V usage is TRBV28 and J usage is TRBJ1-5; D is undetermined. The CDR3 has 14 amino acids. Germline-derived CDR1 and CDR2 are MDHEN and SYDVKM. Between the trimmed V and J ends, which lost 3 bases and 3 bases, there was a span of 9 bases. Written as DNA, the CDR3 is TGTGCCAGCAGTTTCCAACGGTCCAATCAGCCCCAGCATTTT. Translation: CASSFQRSNQPQHF. Full variable domain (rest looked up from reference TRBV28 and TRBJ1-5): DVKVTQSSRYLVKRTGEKVFLECVQDMDHENMFWYRQDPGLGLRLIYFSYDVKMKEKGDIPEGYSVSREKKERFSLILESASTNQTSMYLCASSFQRSNQPQHFGDGTRLSIL.